This T cell receptor beta chain was sequenced for a study of CD8 T cells in ankylosing spondylitis. The CDR3 sequence is 14 residues long. Looked up from germline, CDR1 is SEHNR and CDR2 is FQNEAQ (reference sequence). The V segment lost 0 bases and the J segment 9 bases; nucleotides outside the gene matches: 5. TCRdb re-derived calls from the 5' RACE reads in MiXCR, one entry per CDR3 protein. The data contain around 540,000 distinct CDR3 sequences, approximately 12% of them singletons. Details on this clonotype: Its antigen is unknown.

Points from the study as a whole: Seemingly distinctive of ankylosing spondylitis blood was a TCR beta motif formed by eight highly homologous variants.

This chain links TRBV7-9 with TRBJ1-1; 9 bases are a match to TRBD1. The TCR sequence derives from a male donor with ankylosing spondylitis. Material for sequencing was blood, either unsorted or a sorted T cell fraction (not recorded which). The CDR3 DNA reads as TGTGCCAGCAGCTTAGCAGACAGGGGGAATCAAGCTTTCTTT. Its translation is CASSLADRGNQAFF.